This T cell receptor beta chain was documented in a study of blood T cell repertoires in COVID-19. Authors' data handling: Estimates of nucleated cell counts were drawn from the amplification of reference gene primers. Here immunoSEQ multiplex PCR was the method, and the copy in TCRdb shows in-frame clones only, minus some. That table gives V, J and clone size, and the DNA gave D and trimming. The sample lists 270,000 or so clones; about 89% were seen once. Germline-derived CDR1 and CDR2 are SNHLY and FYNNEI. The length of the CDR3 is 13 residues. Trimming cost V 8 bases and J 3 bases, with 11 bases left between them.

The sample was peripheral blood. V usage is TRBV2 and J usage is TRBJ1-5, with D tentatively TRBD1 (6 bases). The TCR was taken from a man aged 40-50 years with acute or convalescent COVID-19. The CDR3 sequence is CASSTGNNQPQHF. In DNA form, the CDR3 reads TGTGCCAGCTCAACAGGGAACAATCAGCCCCAGCATTTT.